This T cell receptor beta chain derives from a study of shared clonotypes between healthy human individuals. Study observations and caveats: Of the naive CD4 clonotypes, around 4.7% were shared across a few donors. Clonotypes shared by all four sorted-subset donors had higher generation probabilities than non-shared clonotypes. Naive subsets generally had larger estimated richness than memory subsets. The authors expected sequencing depth to affect clonotype sharing among donors.

In regard to this clone: Its specificity is unknown.

V was pared by 8 bases and J by 0 bases, with 17 bases between. The CDR3 is 16 residues long. Germline values: CDR1 SEHNR, CDR2 FQNEAQ (reference sequence). Generated by immunoSEQ multiplex PCR, the TCRdb table keeps only in-frame clones and is missing some. The sample includes about 2 million clones, about 95% of them seen just once. CD8 cells classed as naive were CD45RO-negative and positively selected for CCR7, excluding terminally differentiated effector memory CD45RA+ cells. The receptor was derived from a man aged 18 to 30 in good health. Sequenced material: naive CD8+ T cells sorted from blood. This chain connects TRBV7-9 to TRBJ1-3; no reliable D call. The CDR3 is CASGLAGLNSGNTIYF. The DNA of the CDR3 is TGTGCCAGCGGCCTGGCGGGCTTAAACTCTGGAAACACCATATATTTT.